The rows below give T cell receptor beta chains drawn from one sample of a study of T cell clonotyping in hematopoietic cell transplantation. The table came from immunoSEQ multiplex PCR; TCRdb's copy has only in-frame clones and leaves some out. The sample lists about 4,500 clones, approximately 86% occurring once. The sample consisted of peripheral blood mononuclear cells, taken 180 days after allogeneic stem cell transplant. Source of these receptors: a male patient aged 60-70 years who had an allogeneic stem cell transplant from an unrelated donor, so T cells may come from the graft donor. Some clones in this sample may be carry-over from other donors' samples. The CDR3 runs from the conserved cysteine through the conserved F or W. The order of the fields is D gene, clone size, V gene, CDR3 length, J gene, CDR3 protein, CDR3 DNA. A D gene is named only where the DNA matches it firmly. Part of the rows lack a size; the others show once, few, many or a class for expanded clones.

.	.	TRBV5-1	15	TRBJ1-1	CASSLDRFRGSEAFF	TGCGCCAGCAGCTTGGATCGGTTTCGTGGCTCTGAAGCTTTCTTT
.	.	TRBV7-8	15	TRBJ2-3	CASTPPIYSTDTQYF	TGTGCCAGTACCCCACCTATCTACAGCACAGATACGCAGTATTTT
TRBD1	.	TRBV5-1	17	TRBJ2-1	CASSASPGTGSPHEQFF	TGCGCCAGCAGTGCTTCTCCCGGGACAGGCTCCCCTCATGAGCAGTTCTTC
TRBD1	once	TRBV10-3	15	TRBJ1-1	CAISQTGRMNTEAFF	TGTGCCATCAGCCAGACAGGGCGAATGAACACTGAAGCTTTCTTT
.	few	TRBV28	13	TRBJ2-7	CASRAAGVYEQYF	TGTGCCAGCAGAGCCGCAGGGGTCTACGAGCAGTACTTC
.	.	TRBV30	11	TRBJ1-1	CAWSVSTEAFF	TGTGCCTGGAGTGTAAGTACTGAAGCTTTCTTT
TRBD1	once	TRBV6-5	15	TRBJ2-1	CASSPRQGPYNEQFF	TGTGCCAGCAGCCCTCGACAGGGACCTTACAATGAGCAGTTCTTC
TRBD2	.	TRBV18	15	TRBJ2-1	CASSRGGSVYNEQFF	TGTGCCAGCTCACGCGGGGGTTCGGTCTACAATGAGCAGTTCTTC
.	.	TRBV25-1	13	TRBJ1-6	CASRQGQNSPLHF	TGTGCCAGCAGGCAGGGACAAAATTCACCCCTCCACTTT
.	.	TRBV11-2	17	TRBJ2-7	CASSLSMTGTVPYEQYF	TGTGCCAGCAGCTTAAGTATGACTGGGACTGTACCCTACGAGCAGTACTTC
.	.	TRBV4-3	17	TRBJ2-1	CASSQDISALPFTEQFF	TGCGCCAGCAGCCAAGATATCTCGGCACTACCCTTTACTGAGCAGTTCTTC
TRBD1	.	TRBV7-6	19	TRBJ2-1	CASSLAPPTQGLAYNEQFF	TGTGCCAGCAGCTTGGCCCCCCCAACACAGGGGTTAGCCTACAATGAGCAGTTCTTC
TRBD1	.	TRBV27	14	TRBJ2-7	CASSSRTGTYEQYF	TGTGCCAGCAGTTCCCGGACAGGGACCTACGAGCAGTACTTC
.	.	TRBV7-6	15	TRBJ2-5	CASRGGGGYQETQYF	TGTGCCAGCAGGGGGGGAGGGGGATACCAAGAGACCCAGTACTTC
TRBD1	.	TRBV9	16	TRBJ1-2	CASSMGQGASIYGYTF	TGTGCCAGCAGCATGGGACAGGGGGCGTCTATTTATGGCTACACCTTC
.	.	TRBV30	14	TRBJ1-1	CAWRWGGAYTEAFF	TGTGCCTGGAGATGGGGGGGGGCCTACACTGAAGCTTTCTTT
TRBD1	.	TRBV5-1	18	TRBJ2-5	CASSLRQGAQEDQETQYF	TGCGCCAGCAGCCTAAGACAGGGGGCGCAGGAGGACCAAGAGACCCAGTACTTC
TRBD1	.	TRBV10-2	14	TRBJ2-5	CASIDRGRGETQYF	TGCGCCAGCATAGACAGGGGGCGGGGGGAGACCCAGTACTTC
TRBD2	few	TRBV7-2	15	TRBJ2-7	CASSGGTSGKYEQYF	TGTGCCAGCAGCGGAGGCACTAGCGGGAAGTACGAGCAGTACTTC
.	.	TRBV7-9	17	TRBJ1-4	CASSLFRQLATNEKLFF	TGTGCCAGCAGCTTATTCCGACAGCTTGCAACTAATGAAAAACTGTTTTTT
.	.	TRBV6-5	14	TRBJ1-4	CASSASGRVVGLFF	TGTGCCAGCAGTGCCTCGGGGCGGGTGGTGGGACTGTTTTTT
TRBD1	.	TRBV4-3	15	TRBJ2-1	CASSQRDRGNSEQFF	TGCGCCAGCAGCCAAAGGGACAGGGGTAATAGTGAGCAGTTCTTC
.	.	TRBV6-1	14	TRBJ2-3	CASSELQGPNTQYF	TGTGCCAGCAGTGAACTTCAGGGACCAAATACGCAGTATTTT
TRBD1	.	TRBV28	14	TRBJ1-6	CASSRTGGYSPLHF	TGTGCCAGCAGTCGGACAGGGGGGTATTCACCCCTCCACTTT
.	.	TRBV4-1	13	TRBJ2-7	CASSQVSLYEQYF	TGCGCCAGCAGCCAAGTCTCCCTCTACGAGCAGTACTTC
TRBD1	.	TRBV6-6	15	TRBJ2-7	CASSYSTGAAYEQYF	TGTGCCAGCAGTTACTCTACAGGGGCCGCCTACGAGCAGTACTTC
.	.	TRBV7-2	16	TRBJ2-3	CASSMGKSLGTDTQYF	TGTGCCAGCAGCATGGGGAAAAGCTTGGGCACAGATACGCAGTATTTT
.	.	TRBV28	15	TRBJ1-2	CASSSAPGAFYGYTF	TGTGCCAGCAGTTCAGCCCCGGGAGCGTTCTATGGCTACACCTTC
TRBD1	.	TRBV4-3	16	TRBJ2-5	CASSPEEGGGTETQYF	TGCGCCAGCAGCCCGGAGGAAGGGGGCGGTACGGAGACCCAGTACTTC
TRBD2	few	TRBV4-1	17	TRBJ2-1	CASSQELASGMKHEQFF	TGCGCCAGCAGCCAAGAGTTGGCTAGCGGGATGAAGCATGAGCAGTTCTTC
TRBD1	.	TRBV4-2	14	TRBJ2-5	CASSQGQGVETQYF	TGTGCCAGCAGCCAAGGACAGGGGGTAGAGACCCAGTACTTC
.	.	TRBV19	13	TRBJ1-1	CASSIGVTTEAFF	TGTGCCAGTAGTATAGGGGTGACCACTGAAGCTTTCTTT
TRBD2	.	TRBV7-3	16	TRBJ2-2	CASSLGLAGGTGELFF	TGTGCCAGCAGCTTAGGTCTAGCGGGAGGCACCGGGGAGCTGTTTTTT
.	.	TRBV29-1	15	TRBJ2-2	CSVEEARRNTGELFF	TGCAGCGTTGAAGAGGCCAGACGGAACACCGGGGAGCTGTTTTTT
TRBD1	.	TRBV5-1	15	TRBJ2-7	CASSRSTGVPYEQYF	TGCGCCAGCAGTCGTTCGACAGGGGTTCCCTACGAGCAGTACTTC
TRBD1	.	TRBV2	13	TRBJ1-4	CASLDRGYEKLFF	TGTGCCAGCTTAGACAGGGGATATGAAAAACTGTTTTTT
.	few	TRBV29-1	12	TRBJ1-1	CSVSPVGTEAFF	TGCAGCGTTTCTCCCGTTGGGACTGAAGCTTTCTTT
TRBD1	few	TRBV19	14	TRBJ1-4	CATRGQVTNEKLFF	TGTGCCACTCGTGGACAGGTTACGAATGAAAAACTGTTTTTT
.	once	TRBV30	11	TRBJ2-5	CAGGRRETQYF	TGTGCTGGAGGGCGGAGGGAGACCCAGTACTTC
.	.	TRBV5-6	14	TRBJ2-7	CASSSMDISYEQYF	TGTGCCAGCAGCTCCATGGACATATCCTACGAGCAGTACTTC
.	once	TRBV20-1	11	TRBJ2-5	CSARAGETQYF	TGCAGTGCTAGAGCGGGAGAGACCCAGTACTTC
.	.	TRBV6-5	11	TRBJ2-3	CASSSTDTQYF	TGTGCCAGCAGTAGCACAGATACGCAGTATTTT
.	once	TRBV7-2	13	TRBJ1-1	CASSLALNTEAFF	TGTGCCAGCAGCTTAGCTCTGAACACTGAAGCTTTCTTT
.	.	TRBV4-1	16	TRBJ1-1	CASSQSSGRLNTEAFF	TGCGCCAGCAGCCAATCATCGGGACGGTTGAACACTGAAGCTTTCTTT
.	.	TRBV7-2	15	TRBJ2-7	CASSLSSVLGYEQYF	TGTGCCAGCAGCTTAAGTTCGGTCCTAGGATACGAGCAGTACTTC
.	.	TRBV7-6	14	TRBJ1-1	CASSLAPASTEAFF	TGTGCCAGCAGCTTAGCTCCGGCGAGCACTGAAGCTTTCTTT
TRBD1	.	TRBV2	17	TRBJ2-5	CASSLRTGGIQVETQYF	TGTGCCAGCAGTCTTCGGACAGGGGGAATTCAGGTAGAGACCCAGTACTTC
.	.	TRBV20-1	11	TRBJ2-5	CSARGQETQYF	TGCAGTGCTAGAGGCCAGGAGACCCAGTACTTC
TRBD1	.	TRBV6-5	16	TRBJ1-2	CASSSTQGARSNGYTF	TGTGCCAGCAGTTCTACACAGGGGGCTCGAAGTAACGGCTACACCTTC
.	.	TRBV30	13	TRBJ2-5	CAWSPDSQETQYF	TGTGCCTGGAGTCCCGACAGCCAAGAGACCCAGTACTTC
.	.	TRBV27	15	TRBJ1-6	CASRLSTTAGSPLHF	TGTGCCAGCAGGCTATCGACCACCGCTGGTTCACCCCTCCACTTT
.	.	TRBV6-5	14	TRBJ1-6	CASSSRSYNSPLHF	TGTGCCAGTTCGTCCCGCTCCTATAATTCACCCCTCCACTTT
.	.	TRBV10-3	15	TRBJ2-5	CAIRDSRLRRETQYF	TGTGCCATCAGAGACAGTAGACTCCGTCGGGAGACCCAGTACTTC
.	.	TRBV30	11	TRBJ2-7	CAYRLGYEQYF	TGTGCCTATAGGCTGGGCTACGAGCAGTACTTC
TRBD2	.	TRBV2	18	TRBJ2-7	CASSGENLGLAGLGEQYF	TGTGCCAGCAGTGGAGAGAACCTTGGACTAGCGGGTTTAGGGGAGCAGTACTTC